Presented here are 9 T cell receptor beta chains from one specimen sequenced in a study of post-analysis software for immune sequencing data. Findings and caveats of the study: Elevated frequency relative to controls characterized four or five TRBV segments in patients, TRBV5-6, TRBV5-1 and TRBV20-1 among them.

These receptors' targets are unknown. TCR beta cDNA libraries included unique molecular identifiers. Using its own MiXCR run on the PCR reads, TCRdb lists one record per CDR3 protein. Among over 700,000 distinct CDR3 sequences, 30% were seen once, and the ten largest hold roughly 0.54%. The sequenced material came from blood. The receptors shown here come from a girl aged 10 to 17 with multiple sclerosis.

This sequence joins TRBV7-6 and TRBJ2-5, with D unresolved. Germline CDR1 reads SGHVS; CDR2 reads FNYEAQ. V was pared by 5 bases and J by 11 bases, with 21 bases between. CDR3 length: 14 residues. This CDR3 reads CASSHLVEEAGQYF. CDR3 nucleotides: TGTGCCAGCAGCCATCTTGTTGAGGAAGCCGGGCAGTACTTC.

This clonotype came up a few times. This chain uses TRBV9 with TRBJ2-3; TRBD2 agrees at 9 bases. Germline V lookup: CDR1 SGDLS, CDR2 YYNGEE. The trim removed 0 bases at V and 5 bases at J, leaving 10 bases unmatched. The CDR3 sequence is 17 residues long. Here the CDR3 DNA reads TGTGCCAGCAGCGTAGACAGTGCGGGAGGGCCTCAAGATACGCAGTATTTT. It yields the protein CASSVDSAGGPQDTQYF.

This clonotype was seen ten or more times. The rearrangement joins TRBV20-1 to TRBJ2-5; 9 bases line up with TRBD1. Germline V CDR1 and CDR2: DFQATT, SNEGSKA (reference sequence). V lost 5 bases, J lost 5 bases, and 6 bases stayed unmatched. CDR3 length equals 13 residues. CDR3: CSAQDRGWETQYF. The CDR3 DNA reads TGCAGTGCTCAGGACAGGGGATGGGAGACCCAGTACTTC.

The chain uses TRBV7-2 and TRBJ2-5, with 10 bases identical to TRBD2. Germline-derived CDR1 and CDR2 are SGHTA and FQGNSA. Germline trimming cut 3 bases from V and 11 bases from J; bases unmatched to any gene: 12. This CDR3 spans 15 amino acids. Here the CDR3 reads CASSFTSGTLDEQYF. The CDR3 nucleotides read TGTGCCAGCAGCTTTACTAGCGGGACTTTGGATGAGCAGTACTTC.

V and J are TRBV18 and TRBJ1-1; TRBD1 matches 9 bases. The length of the CDR3 is 15 residues. Germline assignment: CDR1 KGHSH and CDR2 LQKENI. Trimming removed 2 bases from V and 2 bases from J; junction bases left unmatched: 3. DNA for the CDR3: TGTGCCAGCTCACCATCCACAGGGGGCAACACTGAAGCTTTCTTT. The encoded protein is CASSPSTGGNTEAFF.

There are a few counts of this clonotype. The chain recombines TRBV12-3 or TRBV12-4 with TRBJ2-7; possibly TRBD1 for D (6 bases). Trimming pared 6 bases from V and 3 bases from J, leaving 18 bases between. This CDR3 is 15 amino acids long. The CDR3 DNA sequence: TGTGCCAGCAGCCTACAGGGCGGTCTCGGCTACGAGCAGTACTTC. It translates to CASSLQGGLGYEQYF.

This clonotype came up many times. V gene TRBV7-8 combines with J gene TRBJ2-5; D may be TRBD1 or TRBD2 (7 bases each). Germline V lookup: CDR1 SGHVS, CDR2 FQNEAQ. V lost 2 bases and J lost 1, with 14 bases in between. This CDR3 region has 16 residues. For the CDR3, the DNA is TGTGCCAGCAGCTTAAAACCAGGGGGGGTCCAAGAGACCCAGTACTTC. Translated: CASSLKPGGVQETQYF.

A few counts support this clonotype. V is TRBV7-9 and J is TRBJ2-5; TRBD1 is a possible D gene (7 bases). V was trimmed by 5 bases and J by 0 bases, leaving 13 bases between them. The germline gives CDR1 SEHNR, CDR2 FQNEAQ (reference sequence). This CDR3 is 15 amino acids long. The CDR3: CASSAEGADQETQYF. CDR3 sequence (DNA): TGTGCCAGCAGCGCGGAGGGGGCAGACCAAGAGACCCAGTACTTC. The whole variable domain, remainder taken from reference TRBV7-9 and TRBJ2-5, is DTGVSQNPRHKITKRGQNVTFRCDPISEHNRLYWYRQTLGQGPEFLTYFQNEAQLEKSRLLSDRFSAERPKGSFSTLEIQRTEQGDSAMYLCASSAEGADQETQYFGPGTRLLVL.

This clonotype has only a few counts. This sequence joins TRBV10-3 and TRBJ1-1; D gene uncertain. CDR3 size: 13 residues. Germline CDR1 reads ENHRY; CDR2 reads SYGVKD. V gave up 2 bases and J gave up 3 bases, with 7 bases separating them. The CDR3 region has the DNA TGTGCCATCAGTGAGAGGGCCGACACTGAAGCTTTCTTT. Its translation is CAISERADTEAFF.